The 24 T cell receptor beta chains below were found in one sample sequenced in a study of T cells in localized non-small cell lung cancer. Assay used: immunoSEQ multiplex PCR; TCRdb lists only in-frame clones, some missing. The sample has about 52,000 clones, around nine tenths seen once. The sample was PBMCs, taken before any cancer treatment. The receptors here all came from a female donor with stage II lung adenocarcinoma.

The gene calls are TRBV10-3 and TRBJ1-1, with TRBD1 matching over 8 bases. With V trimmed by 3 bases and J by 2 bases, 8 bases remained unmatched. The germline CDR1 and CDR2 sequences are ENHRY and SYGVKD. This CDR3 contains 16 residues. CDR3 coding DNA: TGTGCCATCAGTGATAGGACAGGGCGAGGAAACACTGAAGCTTTCTTT. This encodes CAISDRTGRGNTEAFF.

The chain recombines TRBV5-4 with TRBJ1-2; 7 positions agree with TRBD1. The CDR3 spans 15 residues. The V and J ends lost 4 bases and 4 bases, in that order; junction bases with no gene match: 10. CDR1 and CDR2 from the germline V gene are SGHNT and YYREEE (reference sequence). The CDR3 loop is CASSAPGQRAYGYTF. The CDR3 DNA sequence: TGTGCCAGCAGCGCACCGGGACAGCGGGCCTATGGCTACACCTTC.

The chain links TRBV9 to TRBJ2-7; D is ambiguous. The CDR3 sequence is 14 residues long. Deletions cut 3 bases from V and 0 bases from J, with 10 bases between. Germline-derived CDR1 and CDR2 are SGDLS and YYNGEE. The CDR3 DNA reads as TGTGCCAGCAGCGGAGGTTTTAGCTCCTACGAGCAGTACTTC. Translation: CASSGGFSSYEQYF.

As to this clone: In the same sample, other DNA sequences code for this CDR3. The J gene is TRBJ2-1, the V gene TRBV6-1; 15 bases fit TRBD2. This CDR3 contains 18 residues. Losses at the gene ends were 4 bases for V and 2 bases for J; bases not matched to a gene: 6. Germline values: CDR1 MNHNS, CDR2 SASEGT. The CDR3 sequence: CASSARTSGGVAYNEQFF. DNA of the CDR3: TGTGCCAGCAGTGCGCGGACTAGCGGGGGGGTGGCCTACAATGAGCAGTTCTTC.

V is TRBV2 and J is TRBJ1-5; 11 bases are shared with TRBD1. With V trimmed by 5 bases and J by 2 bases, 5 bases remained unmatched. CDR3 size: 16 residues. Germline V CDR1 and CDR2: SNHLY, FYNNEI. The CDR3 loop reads CASSRTGGWGNQPQHF. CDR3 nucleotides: TGTGCCAGCAGTCGGACAGGGGGCTGGGGCAATCAGCCCCAGCATTTT.

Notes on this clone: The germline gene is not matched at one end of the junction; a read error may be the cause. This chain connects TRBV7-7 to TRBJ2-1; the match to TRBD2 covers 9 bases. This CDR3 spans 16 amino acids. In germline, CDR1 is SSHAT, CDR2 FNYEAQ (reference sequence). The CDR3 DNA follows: TGTGCTAGCAGCTTGGTGTTCGTAGCGGGGGCGAATGAGCAGTTCTTC. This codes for CASSLVFVAGANEQFF.

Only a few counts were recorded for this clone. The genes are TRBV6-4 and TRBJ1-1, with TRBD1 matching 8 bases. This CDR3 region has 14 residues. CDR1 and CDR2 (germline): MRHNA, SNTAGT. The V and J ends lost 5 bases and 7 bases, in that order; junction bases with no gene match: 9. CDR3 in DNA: TGTGCCAGCAGTTCGAACCCCGGGACAGGTGAAGCTTTCTTT. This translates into CASSSNPGTGEAFF.

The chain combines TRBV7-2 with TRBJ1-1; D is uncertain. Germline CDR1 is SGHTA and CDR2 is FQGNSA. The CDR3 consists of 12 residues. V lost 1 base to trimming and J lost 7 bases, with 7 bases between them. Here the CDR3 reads CASSLGRVEAFF. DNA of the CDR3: TGTGCCAGCAGCTTAGGTCGGGTTGAAGCTTTCTTT.

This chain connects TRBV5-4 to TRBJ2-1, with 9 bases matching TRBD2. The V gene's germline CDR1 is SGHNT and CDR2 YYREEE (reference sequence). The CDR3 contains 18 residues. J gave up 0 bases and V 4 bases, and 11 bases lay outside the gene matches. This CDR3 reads CASSPPSGGSSSYNEQFF. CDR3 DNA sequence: TGTGCCAGCAGCCCACCCAGCGGGGGGTCTAGCTCCTACAATGAGCAGTTCTTC.

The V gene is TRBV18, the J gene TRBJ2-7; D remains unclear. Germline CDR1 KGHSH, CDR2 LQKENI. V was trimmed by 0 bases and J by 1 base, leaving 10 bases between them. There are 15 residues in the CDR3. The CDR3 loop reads CASSPPGFSSYEQYF. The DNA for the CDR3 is TGTGCCAGCTCACCACCAGGGTTTTCATCCTACGAGCAGTACTTC.

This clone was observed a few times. The chain's CDR3 is CAWSDEGQVKYF. The CDR3 region has the DNA TGTGCCTGGAGTGATGAGGGGCAGGTTAAGTACTTC. The rearrangement joins TRBV30 to TRBJ2-7, with D perhaps matching TRBD1 or TRBD2 (5 bases each). Trimming took 1 base from V and 11 from J, leaving 15 bases between them. This CDR3 is 12 amino acids long. Germline CDR1 is GTSNPN and CDR2 is SVGIG (reference sequence). The full variable domain, completed using reference TRBV30 and TRBJ2-7, is SQTIHQWPATLVQPVGSPLSLECTVEGTSNPNLYWYRQAAGRGLQLLFYSVGIGQISSEVPQNLSASRPQDRQFILSSKKLLLSDSGFYLCAWSDEGQVKYFGPGTRLTVT.

The DNA for the CDR3 is TGTGCCAGTAGTACGTTGGGACAGGGGAGGTACGAGCAGTACTTC. Protein product: CASSTLGQGRYEQYF. This chain joins TRBV19 and TRBJ2-7, with 10 bases fitting TRBD1. The CDR3 is 15 residues long. CDR1 is LNHDA, CDR2 SQIVND, per germline (reference sequence). V shed 4 bases, J shed 4 bases, and the junction held 7 bases outside the gene matches.

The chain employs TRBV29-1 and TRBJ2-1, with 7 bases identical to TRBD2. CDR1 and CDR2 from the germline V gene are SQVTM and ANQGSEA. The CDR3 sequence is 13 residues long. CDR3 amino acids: CSSGGVEYNEQFF. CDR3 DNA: TGCAGTTCTGGGGGGGTAGAATACAATGAGCAGTTCTTC.

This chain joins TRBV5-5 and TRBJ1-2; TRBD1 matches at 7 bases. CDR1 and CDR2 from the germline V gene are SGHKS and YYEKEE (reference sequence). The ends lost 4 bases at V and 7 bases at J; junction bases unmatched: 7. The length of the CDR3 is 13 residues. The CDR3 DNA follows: TGTGCCAGCAGCGGGGACAGTGGGGGTGGCTACACCTTC. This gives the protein CASSGDSGGGYTF.

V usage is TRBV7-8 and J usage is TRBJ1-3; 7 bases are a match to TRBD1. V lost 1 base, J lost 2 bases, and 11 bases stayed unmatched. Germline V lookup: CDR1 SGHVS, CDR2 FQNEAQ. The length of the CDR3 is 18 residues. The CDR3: CASSLVLRQGLTGNTIYF. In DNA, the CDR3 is TGTGCCAGCAGCTTAGTTCTCAGACAGGGCTTGACTGGAAACACCATATATTTT.

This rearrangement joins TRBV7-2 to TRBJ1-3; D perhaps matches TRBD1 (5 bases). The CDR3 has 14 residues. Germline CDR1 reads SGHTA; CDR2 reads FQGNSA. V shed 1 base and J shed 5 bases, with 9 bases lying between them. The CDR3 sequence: CASSLEAGRNTIYF. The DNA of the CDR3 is TGTGCCAGCAGCTTAGAGGCGGGGCGAAACACCATATATTTT.

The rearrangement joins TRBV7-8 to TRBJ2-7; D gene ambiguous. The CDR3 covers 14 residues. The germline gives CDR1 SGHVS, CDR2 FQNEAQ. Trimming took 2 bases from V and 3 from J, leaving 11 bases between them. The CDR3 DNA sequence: TGTGCCAGCAGCTTAACCGACGGAGACTACGAGCAGTACTTC. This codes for CASSLTDGDYEQYF.

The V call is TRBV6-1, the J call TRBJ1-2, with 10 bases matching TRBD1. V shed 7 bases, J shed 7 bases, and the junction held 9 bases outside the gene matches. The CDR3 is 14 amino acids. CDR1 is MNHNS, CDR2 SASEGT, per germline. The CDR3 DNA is TGTGCCAGCATTACGGACAGGGGGTGGTCTGGCTACACCTTC. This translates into CASITDRGWSGYTF.

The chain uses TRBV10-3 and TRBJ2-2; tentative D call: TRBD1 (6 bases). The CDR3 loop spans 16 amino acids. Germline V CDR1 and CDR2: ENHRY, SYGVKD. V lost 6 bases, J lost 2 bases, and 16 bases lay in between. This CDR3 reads CAIRGPDRRNTGELFF. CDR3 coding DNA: TGTGCCATCAGGGGTCCGGACAGACGAAACACCGGGGAGCTGTTTTTT.

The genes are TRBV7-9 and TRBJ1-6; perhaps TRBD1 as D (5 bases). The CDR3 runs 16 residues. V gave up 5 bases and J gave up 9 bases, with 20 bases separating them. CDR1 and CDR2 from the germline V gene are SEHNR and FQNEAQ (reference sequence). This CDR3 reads CASSQDPGDGGSPLHF. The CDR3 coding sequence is TGTGCCAGCAGCCAAGATCCGGGCGATGGGGGTTCACCCCTCCACTTT.

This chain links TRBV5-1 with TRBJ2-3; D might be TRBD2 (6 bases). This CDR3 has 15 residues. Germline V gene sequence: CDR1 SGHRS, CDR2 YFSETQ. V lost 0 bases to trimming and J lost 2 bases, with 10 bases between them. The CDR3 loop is CASSLGGVNTDTQYF. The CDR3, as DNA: TGCGCCAGCAGCTTGGGCGGGGTGAACACAGATACGCAGTATTTT. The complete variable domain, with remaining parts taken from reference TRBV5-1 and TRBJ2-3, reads KAGVTQTPRYLIKTRGQQVTLSCSPISGHRSVSWYQQTPGQGLQFLFEYFSETQRNKGNFPGRFSGRQFSNSRSEMNVSTLELGDSALYLCASSLGGVNTDTQYFGPGTRLTVL.

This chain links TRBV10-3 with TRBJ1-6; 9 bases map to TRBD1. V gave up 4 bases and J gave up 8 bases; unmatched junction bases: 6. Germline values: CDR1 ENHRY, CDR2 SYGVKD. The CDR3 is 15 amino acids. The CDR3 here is CAISVQGAGDSPLHF. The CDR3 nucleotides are TGTGCCATCAGTGTACAGGGGGCAGGCGATTCACCCCTCCACTTT.

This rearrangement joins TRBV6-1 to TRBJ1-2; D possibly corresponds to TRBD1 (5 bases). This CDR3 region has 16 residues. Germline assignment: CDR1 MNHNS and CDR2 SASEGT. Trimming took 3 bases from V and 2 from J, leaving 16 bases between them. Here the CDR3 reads CASSDQGQIRNYGYTF. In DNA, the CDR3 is TGTGCCAGCAGTGACCAGGGCCAGATTCGGAACTATGGCTACACCTTC.

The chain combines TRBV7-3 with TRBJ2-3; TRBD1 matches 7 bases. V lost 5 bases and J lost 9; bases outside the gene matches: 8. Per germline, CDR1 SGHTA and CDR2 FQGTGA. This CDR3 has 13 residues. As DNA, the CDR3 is TGTGCCAGCAGCCCGAAACAGGGGACCACGCAGTATTTT. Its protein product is CASSPKQGTTQYF.